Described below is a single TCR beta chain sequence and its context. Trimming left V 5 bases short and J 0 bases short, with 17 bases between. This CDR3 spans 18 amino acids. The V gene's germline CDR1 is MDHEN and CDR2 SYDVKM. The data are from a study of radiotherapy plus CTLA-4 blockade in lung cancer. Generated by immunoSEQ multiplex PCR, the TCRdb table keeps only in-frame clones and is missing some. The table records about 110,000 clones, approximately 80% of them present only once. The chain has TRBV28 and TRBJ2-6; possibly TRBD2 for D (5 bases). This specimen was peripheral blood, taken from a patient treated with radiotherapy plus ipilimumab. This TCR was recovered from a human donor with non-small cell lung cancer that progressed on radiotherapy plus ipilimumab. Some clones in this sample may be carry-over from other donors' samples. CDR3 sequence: CASSPEASTLSGANVLTF. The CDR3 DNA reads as TGTGCCAGCAGTCCGGAGGCGTCGACTCTCTCTGGGGCCAACGTCCTGACTTTC.